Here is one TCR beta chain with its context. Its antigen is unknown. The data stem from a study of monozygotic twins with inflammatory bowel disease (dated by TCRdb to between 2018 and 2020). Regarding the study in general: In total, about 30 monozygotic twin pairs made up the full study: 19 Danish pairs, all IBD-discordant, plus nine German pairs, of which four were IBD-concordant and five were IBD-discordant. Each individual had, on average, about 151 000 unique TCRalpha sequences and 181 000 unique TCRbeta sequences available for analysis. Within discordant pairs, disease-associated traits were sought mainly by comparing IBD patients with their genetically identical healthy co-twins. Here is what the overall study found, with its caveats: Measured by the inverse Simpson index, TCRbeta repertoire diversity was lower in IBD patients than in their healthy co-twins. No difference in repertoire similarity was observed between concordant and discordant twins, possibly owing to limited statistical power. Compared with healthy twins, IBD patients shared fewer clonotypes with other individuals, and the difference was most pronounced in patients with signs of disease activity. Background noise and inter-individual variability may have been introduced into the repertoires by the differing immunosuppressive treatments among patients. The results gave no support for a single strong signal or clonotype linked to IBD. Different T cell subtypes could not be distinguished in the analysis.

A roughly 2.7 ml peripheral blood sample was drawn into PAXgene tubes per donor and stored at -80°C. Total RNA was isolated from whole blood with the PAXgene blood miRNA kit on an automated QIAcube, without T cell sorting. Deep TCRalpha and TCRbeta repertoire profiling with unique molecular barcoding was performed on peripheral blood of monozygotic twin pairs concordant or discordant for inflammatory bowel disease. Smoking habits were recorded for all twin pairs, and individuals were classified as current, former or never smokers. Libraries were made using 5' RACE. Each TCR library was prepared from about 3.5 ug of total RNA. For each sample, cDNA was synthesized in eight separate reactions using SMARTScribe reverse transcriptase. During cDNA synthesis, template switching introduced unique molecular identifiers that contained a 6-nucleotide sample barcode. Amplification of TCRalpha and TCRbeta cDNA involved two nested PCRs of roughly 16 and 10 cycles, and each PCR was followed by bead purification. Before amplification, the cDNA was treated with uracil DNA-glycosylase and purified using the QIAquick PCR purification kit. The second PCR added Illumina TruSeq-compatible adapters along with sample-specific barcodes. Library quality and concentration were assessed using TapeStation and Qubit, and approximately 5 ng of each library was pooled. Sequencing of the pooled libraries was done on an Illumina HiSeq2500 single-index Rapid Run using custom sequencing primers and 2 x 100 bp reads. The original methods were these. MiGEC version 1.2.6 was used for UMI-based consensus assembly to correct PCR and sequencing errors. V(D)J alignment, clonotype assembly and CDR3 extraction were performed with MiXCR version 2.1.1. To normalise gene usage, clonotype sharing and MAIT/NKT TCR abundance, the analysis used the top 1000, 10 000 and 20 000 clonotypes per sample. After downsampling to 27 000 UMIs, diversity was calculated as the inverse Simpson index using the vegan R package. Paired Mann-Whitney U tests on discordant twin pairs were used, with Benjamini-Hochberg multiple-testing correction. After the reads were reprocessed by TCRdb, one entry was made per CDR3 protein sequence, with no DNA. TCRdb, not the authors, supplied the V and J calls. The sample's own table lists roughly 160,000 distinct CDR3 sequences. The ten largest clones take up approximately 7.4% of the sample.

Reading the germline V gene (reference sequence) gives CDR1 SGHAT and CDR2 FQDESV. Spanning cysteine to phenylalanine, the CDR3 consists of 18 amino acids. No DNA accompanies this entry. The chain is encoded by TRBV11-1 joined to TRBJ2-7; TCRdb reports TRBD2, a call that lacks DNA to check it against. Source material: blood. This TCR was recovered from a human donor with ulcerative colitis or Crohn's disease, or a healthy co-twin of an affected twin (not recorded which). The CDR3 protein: CASSLAQAGGPNSYEQYF.